A selection of T cell receptor beta chains follows, all from one sample in a study of monozygotic twins with inflammatory bowel disease. TCRdb re-called the 5' RACE reads and gives one entry per CDR3 protein, without DNA. Its table lists fewer than 200,000 distinct CDR3 sequences. Sequencing was carried out using blood. These receptors were obtained from a human donor with ulcerative colitis or Crohn's disease, or a healthy co-twin of an affected twin (not recorded which). Each CDR3 is given with its conserved first and last residue.

j_gene: TRBJ2-3
v_gene: TRBV7-3
CDR3aa: CASSPRLAGYLTDTQYF

j_gene: TRBJ1-6
v_gene: TRBV5-1
CDR3aa: CASSLGTGENDSPLHF

j_gene: TRBJ2-7
v_gene: TRBV18
CDR3aa: CASSPSSGEQYF

j_gene: TRBJ1-2
v_gene: TRBV7-8
CDR3aa: CASSLGSGDSLYGYTF

j_gene: TRBJ2-5
v_gene: TRBV5-1
CDR3aa: CASSPGLAGGETQYF

j_gene: TRBJ2-7
v_gene: TRBV7-2
CDR3aa: CASSLVQAYEQYF

j_gene: TRBJ1-2
v_gene: TRBV5-6
CDR3aa: CASSFLLRGNYGYTF

j_gene: TRBJ2-1
v_gene: TRBV20-1
CDR3aa: CSARVPGRNEQFF

j_gene: TRBJ2-7
v_gene: TRBV20-1
CDR3aa: CSARLAYEQYF

j_gene: TRBJ2-5
v_gene: TRBV20-1
CDR3aa: CSARVSGGTRQTQYF

j_gene: TRBJ2-6
v_gene: TRBV5-1
CDR3aa: CASSSDRGPGANVLTF

j_gene: TRBJ1-1
v_gene: TRBV15
CDR3aa: CATSRAGQGGGAFF

j_gene: TRBJ1-3
v_gene: TRBV10-3
CDR3aa: CANSGTGPNSGNTIYF

j_gene: TRBJ2-3
v_gene: TRBV5-6
CDR3aa: CASSLILAGGGRGTDTQYF

j_gene: TRBJ1-2
v_gene: TRBV5-6
CDR3aa: CASTIVGQGGYTF

j_gene: TRBJ2-4
v_gene: TRBV5-4
CDR3aa: CASHSEGEVDIQYF

j_gene: TRBJ2-2
v_gene: TRBV19
CDR3aa: CASSPRVAGTGELFF

j_gene: TRBJ2-1
v_gene: TRBV25-1
CDR3aa: CASTKGGDNEQFF

j_gene: TRBJ2-6
v_gene: TRBV5-6
CDR3aa: CASSLETVSSGANVLTF

j_gene: TRBJ2-1
v_gene: TRBV10-3
CDR3aa: CAIRERSYNEQFF

j_gene: TRBJ2-7
v_gene: TRBV27
CDR3aa: CAGSLSALYEQYF

j_gene: TRBJ2-7
v_gene: TRBV5-1
CDR3aa: CASSLYSGQGLYYEQYF

j_gene: TRBJ2-3
v_gene: TRBV29-1
CDR3aa: CSVGGQGSTDTQYF

j_gene: TRBJ2-5
v_gene: TRBV6-2/TRBV6-3
CDR3aa: CASSYGVNPGETQYF

j_gene: TRBJ2-5
v_gene: TRBV2
CDR3aa: CASSDGGSPQETQYF

j_gene: TRBJ2-2
v_gene: TRBV20-1
CDR3aa: CSARVRGAGPTGELFF

j_gene: TRBJ1-1
v_gene: TRBV5-1
CDR3aa: CASSLARGGAEAFF

j_gene: TRBJ2-5
v_gene: TRBV29-1
CDR3aa: CSARDYGETQYF

j_gene: TRBJ2-5
v_gene: TRBV19
CDR3aa: CASSFSGIQETQYF

j_gene: TRBJ1-2
v_gene: TRBV5-5
CDR3aa: CASSLDSGPYGYTF

j_gene: TRBJ2-1
v_gene: TRBV19
CDR3aa: CASSTTSGRAEQFF

j_gene: TRBJ2-2
v_gene: TRBV5-6
CDR3aa: CASSFWPKGFTGELFF

j_gene: TRBJ2-1
v_gene: TRBV27
CDR3aa: CASSGITSYEQFF

j_gene: TRBJ1-2
v_gene: TRBV6-5
CDR3aa: CASNPGQGFDYTF

j_gene: TRBJ2-1
v_gene: TRBV24-1
CDR3aa: CATSDKLWEGSYNEQFF

j_gene: TRBJ2-3
v_gene: TRBV5-4
CDR3aa: CASSSRVRRADTQYF

j_gene: TRBJ2-3
v_gene: TRBV29-1
CDR3aa: CSVEDPRAGGTDTQYF

j_gene: TRBJ2-2
v_gene: TRBV5-5
CDR3aa: CASSSMGRGPAGELFF

j_gene: TRBJ2-1
v_gene: TRBV20-1
CDR3aa: CSARGRGVLSSYNEQFF

j_gene: TRBJ1-6
v_gene: TRBV6-1
CDR3aa: CASSTRTGLNSPLHF

j_gene: TRBJ1-2
v_gene: TRBV29-1
CDR3aa: CSHLRLDYGYTF

j_gene: TRBJ2-2
v_gene: TRBV5-1
CDR3aa: CASSLAGETGELFF

j_gene: TRBJ2-5
v_gene: TRBV5-4
CDR3aa: CASSLDDPGEETQYF

j_gene: TRBJ1-6
v_gene: TRBV7-9
CDR3aa: CASSPYVGSPSTLHF

j_gene: TRBJ2-1
v_gene: TRBV24-1
CDR3aa: CATSDPTGGYYNEQFF

j_gene: TRBJ2-1
v_gene: TRBV7-8
CDR3aa: CASSLALRTDNEQFF

j_gene: TRBJ2-3
v_gene: TRBV10-3
CDR3aa: CAISESASGGGSDTQYF

j_gene: TRBJ2-2
v_gene: TRBV4-1
CDR3aa: CASSQEGGADTGELFF

j_gene: TRBJ2-1
v_gene: TRBV7-9
CDR3aa: CASSEFNEQFF

j_gene: TRBJ2-7
v_gene: TRBV7-2
CDR3aa: CASSPLFAEQYF

j_gene: TRBJ2-7
v_gene: TRBV7-9
CDR3aa: CASTLTGSSYEQYF